This record covers a single T cell receptor (beta chain). This record belongs to a study of PD-L1 blockade in urothelial cancer. Study in general: Atezolizumab therapy began for patients around 2014, dosed at 1,200 mg intravenously every 3 weeks.

Germline CDR1 reads KGHSH; CDR2 reads LQKENI. This CDR3 has 12 residues. V lost 3 bases and J lost 5, with 7 bases in between. TCRdb's copy holds only in-frame clones and misses some; the assay was immunoSEQ multiplex PCR. The data show 85,000 to 130,000 clones, about 89% seen once. This receptor was obtained from a woman over 75 with urothelial cancer. V usage is TRBV18 and J usage is TRBJ2-5; D uncertain. Specimen: PBMCs, collected around atezolizumab (anti-PD-L1) treatment. The CDR3 loop is CASSPARETQYF. The CDR3 nucleotides read TGTGCCAGCTCACCCGCTAGGGAGACCCAGTACTTC.